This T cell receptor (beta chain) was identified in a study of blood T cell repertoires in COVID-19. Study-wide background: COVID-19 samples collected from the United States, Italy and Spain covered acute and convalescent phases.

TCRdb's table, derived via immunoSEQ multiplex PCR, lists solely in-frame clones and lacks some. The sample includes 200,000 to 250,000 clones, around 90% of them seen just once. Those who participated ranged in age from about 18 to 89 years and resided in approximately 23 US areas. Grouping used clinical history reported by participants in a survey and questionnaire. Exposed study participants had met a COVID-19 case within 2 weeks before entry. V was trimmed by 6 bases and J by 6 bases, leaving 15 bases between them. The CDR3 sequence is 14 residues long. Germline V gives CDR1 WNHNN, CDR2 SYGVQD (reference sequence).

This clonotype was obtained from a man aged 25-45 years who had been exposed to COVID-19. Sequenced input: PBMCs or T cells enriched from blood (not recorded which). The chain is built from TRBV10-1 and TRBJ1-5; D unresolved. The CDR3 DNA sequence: TGCGCCAGCAGCGAGGAGGCAGAGGTTCAGCCCCAGCATTTT. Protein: CASSEEAEVQPQHF.